This entry describes one T cell receptor beta chain. Both 60 Vbeta primers and 13 Jbeta primers went into the PCR. This table comes from immunoSEQ multiplex PCR, and its TCRdb copy is limited to in-frame clones, with some not included. The top ten hold 4.4% of the sample, which has tens of thousands of clones, about three quarters seen once. The CDR3 spans 13 residues. Trimming stripped 3 bases from V and 2 bases from J, with 8 bases between. In germline, CDR1 is MDHEN, CDR2 SYDVKM. The data stem from a study of cytomegalovirus exposure and HLA in healthy donors. The V and J genes are TRBV28 and TRBJ2-7; D is unresolved. The sequence was obtained from a male donor in good health and CMV-seropositive. The sample consisted of PBMCs. CDR3: CASSLASPYEQYF. In nucleotides, the CDR3 is TGTGCCAGCAGTTTGGCTTCACCCTACGAGCAGTACTTC.